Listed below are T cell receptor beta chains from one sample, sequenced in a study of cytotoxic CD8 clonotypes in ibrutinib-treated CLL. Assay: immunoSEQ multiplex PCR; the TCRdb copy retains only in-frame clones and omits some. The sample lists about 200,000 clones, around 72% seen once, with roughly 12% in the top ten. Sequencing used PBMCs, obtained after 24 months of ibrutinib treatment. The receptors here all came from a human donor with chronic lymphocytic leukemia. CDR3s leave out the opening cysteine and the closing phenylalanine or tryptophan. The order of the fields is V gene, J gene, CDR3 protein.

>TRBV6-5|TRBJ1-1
ASSLGHRNTEAF
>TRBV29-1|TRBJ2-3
SVGDRYLDTQY
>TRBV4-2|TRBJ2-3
ASSQVSGRAGDTQY
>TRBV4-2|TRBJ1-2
ASSQGGGYSGYT
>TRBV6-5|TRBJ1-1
ASSYRDRNTEAF
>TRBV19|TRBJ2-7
ASSIELTSGEQY
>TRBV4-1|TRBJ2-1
ASSQRSKASGAYNEQF
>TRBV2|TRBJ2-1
AIGGDPLLKSYNEQF
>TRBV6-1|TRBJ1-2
ASSEEPSTYGYT
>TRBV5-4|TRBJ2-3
ASSLVGGGVTDTQY
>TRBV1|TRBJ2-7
TSSHYEQY
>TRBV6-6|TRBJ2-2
ASSPSGAGELF
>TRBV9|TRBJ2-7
ASSVATSGRGSYEQY
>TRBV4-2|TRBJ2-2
ASSQDELGHTGELF
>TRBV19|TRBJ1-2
ASSYSRNGYT
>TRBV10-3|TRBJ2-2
ATKRETNTGELF
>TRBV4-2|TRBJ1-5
ASSQEGQGGNQPQH
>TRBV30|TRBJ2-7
AWSGTRLGEQY
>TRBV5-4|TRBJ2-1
ASSPSAGGPPNEQF
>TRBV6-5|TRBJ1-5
ASRRGGGSQPQH
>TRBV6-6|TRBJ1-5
ASSSRDPRNQPQH
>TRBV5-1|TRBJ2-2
ASSLAFQRITGELF
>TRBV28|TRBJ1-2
ASSLQGATNYGYT
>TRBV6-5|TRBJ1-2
ASSYPISSGFYGYT
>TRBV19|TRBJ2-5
ASSIDRGRETQY
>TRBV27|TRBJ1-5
ASSPSYSNQPQH
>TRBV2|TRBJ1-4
ASSGTGRGEKLF
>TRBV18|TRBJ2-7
ASSQSYEQY
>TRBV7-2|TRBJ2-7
ASSPAGTSSYEQY
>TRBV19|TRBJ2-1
ASSATTTGIEQF
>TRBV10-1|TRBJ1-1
ASGRLNTEAF
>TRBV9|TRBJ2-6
ASSVKLAGADGANVLT
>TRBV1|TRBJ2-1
TSSPQVRPGQGAFEQF